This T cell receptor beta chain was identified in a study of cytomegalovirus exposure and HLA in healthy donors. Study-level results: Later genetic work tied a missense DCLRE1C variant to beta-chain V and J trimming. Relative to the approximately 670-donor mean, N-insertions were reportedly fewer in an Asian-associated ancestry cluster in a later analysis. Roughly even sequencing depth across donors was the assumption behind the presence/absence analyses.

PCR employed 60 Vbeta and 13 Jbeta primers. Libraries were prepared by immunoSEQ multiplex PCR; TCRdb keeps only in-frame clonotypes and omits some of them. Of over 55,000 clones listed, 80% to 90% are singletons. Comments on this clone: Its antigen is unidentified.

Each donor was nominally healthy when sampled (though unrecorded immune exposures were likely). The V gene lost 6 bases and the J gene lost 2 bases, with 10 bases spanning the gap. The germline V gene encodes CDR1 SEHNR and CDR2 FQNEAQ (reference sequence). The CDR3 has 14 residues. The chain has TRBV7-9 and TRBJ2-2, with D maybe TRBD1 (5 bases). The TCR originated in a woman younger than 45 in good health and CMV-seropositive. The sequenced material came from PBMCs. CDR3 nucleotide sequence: TGTGCCAGCAGAAAAGGACAAAACACCGGGGAGCTGTTTTTT. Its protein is CASRKGQNTGELFF.